The clone carrying this T cell receptor delta chain was detected only a few times. TCRdb repeated clone calling on the reads with CATT. Among 4,000 to 5,000 delta-chain clones listed, roughly 39% were seen once. These data belong to a study of gamma-delta chains in newborns, infants, children. In the study overall: Innate gammadelta T cells reportedly expand polyclonally right after birth, driven by microbial exposure, per the title.

Germline loops: CDR1 TSWWSYY, CDR2 QGS. The CDR3 is 15 residues long. Trimming removed 1 base from V and 2 bases from J, with 11 bases in between. The sequenced material came from blood. The chain couples TRDV1 to TRDJ1; D is unclear. The sequence came from a child who received the measles vaccine. The CDR3 reads CALGEHSYRTDKLIF. CDR3 in DNA: TGTGCTCTTGGGGAACATAGCTACCGTACCGATAAACTCATCTTT.